The 8 T cell receptor beta chains presented below share a single source sample, sequenced in a study of cytomegalovirus exposure and HLA in healthy donors. The PCR ran on 60 Vbeta and 13 Jbeta primers. The table came from immunoSEQ multiplex PCR; TCRdb's copy has only in-frame clones and leaves some out. In the table there are 140,000 to 150,000 clones, more than 80% of which are singletons. What was sequenced was PBMCs. These TCRs come from a woman between 35 and 50 years old in good health and CMV-seropositive.

V and J are TRBV27 and TRBJ2-3, with TRBD2 as a possible D gene (6 bases). The CDR3 extends over 14 amino acids. Germline V gives CDR1 MNHEY, CDR2 SMNVEV (reference sequence). V lost 8 bases and J lost 1, with 13 bases in between. Here the CDR3 reads CASGRWGGTDTQYF. The CDR3 DNA sequence: TGTGCCAGCGGGAGGTGGGGGGGCACAGATACGCAGTATTTT.

V usage is TRBV19 and J usage is TRBJ2-7, with a weak D call TRBD2 (6 bases). CDR3 length: 13 residues. Trimming pared 6 bases from V and 7 bases from J, leaving 16 bases between. Per germline, CDR1 LNHDA and CDR2 SQIVND (reference sequence). The CDR3 bases are TGTGCCAGTAGAGAGCACGGGGGAGGAGAGCAGTACTTC. This translates into CASREHGGGEQYF.

The chain has TRBV7-9 and TRBJ2-5; a possible D gene is TRBD1 (5 bases). The germline gives CDR1 SEHNR, CDR2 FQNEAQ (reference sequence). This CDR3 has 14 residues. The ends were cut back, 1 base at V and 1 base at J, with 7 bases in the middle. Here the CDR3 reads CASSLEGFQETQYF. For the CDR3, the DNA is TGTGCCAGCAGCTTAGAGGGGTTCCAAGAGACCCAGTACTTC.

The rearrangement joins TRBV15 to TRBJ2-5, with 10 bases fitting TRBD1. Judging by the DNA end, TRBJ2-7 fits better; the J call may be wrong. The germline V gene has CDR1 LNHNV and CDR2 YYDKDF (reference sequence). The CDR3 runs 15 residues. The chain's CDR3 is CATSREGTGVYEQYF. Written as DNA, the CDR3 is TGTGCCACCAGCAGAGAAGGGACAGGGGTGTACGAGCAGTACTTC.

A remark on this clone: The sample carries other DNA sequences with the same CDR3. The chain links TRBV5-1 to TRBJ1-6, with 8 bases matching TRBD1. V lost 3 bases to trimming and J lost 4 bases; unmatched junction nucleotides: 0. The CDR3 length is 14 residues. Germline V gives CDR1 SGHRS, CDR2 YFSETQ. The CDR3 coding sequence is TGCGCCAGCAGCTGGACAGGGTATAATTCACCCCTCCACTTT. This translates into CASSWTGYNSPLHF.

The chain joins TRBV4-2 to TRBJ1-4, with 7 positions matching TRBD1. The V and J ends lost 4 bases and 7 bases, in that order; junction bases with no gene match: 12. The CDR3 is 16 residues long. Per the germline V gene, CDR1 is LGHNA and CDR2 is YNFKEQ. The CDR3 region has the DNA TGTGCCAGCAGCCCAGGAGACAGGGACATCAGTGAAAAACTGTTTTTT. Its translation: CASSPGDRDISEKLFF.

The J gene is TRBJ1-2, the V gene TRBV7-9, with D unresolved. Trimming stripped 11 bases from V and 6 bases from J, with 4 bases between. CDR3 length: 8 residues. Germline loops: CDR1 SEHNR, CDR2 FQNEAQ (reference sequence). As DNA, the CDR3 is TGTGCCCTCGATGGCTACACCTTC. As protein: CALDGYTF.

The V call is TRBV20-1, the J call TRBJ2-5; 7 nucleotides agree with TRBD1. The germline V gene encodes CDR1 DFQATT and CDR2 SNEGSKA (reference sequence). This CDR3 contains 11 residues. This CDR3 is CSLEGAETQYF. The CDR3 nucleotides read TGCAGCCTAGAGGGGGCGGAGACCCAGTACTTC.